These 4 T cell receptor beta chains originate from one sample sequenced in a study of T cells in Graves' hyperthyroidism and ophthalmopathy. Amplification yielded TCR beta CDR3 regions, with RNA transcripts as the source. In the first-round RT-PCR of the TCR CDR3, the HTBI primer set was used. Each CDR3 protein gets one entry after TCRdb re-called the multiplex PCR reads with MiXCR. The sample contains a few hundred thousand distinct CDR3 sequences, 15% to 20% of which appear only once. Source material: blood. The receptors were gathered from a woman aged 18-29 years with Graves' hyperthyroidism.

This clonotype was counted a few times. The chain joins TRBV3-1 to TRBJ2-7; D gene uncertain. V dropped 2 bases and J dropped 4 bases, with 6 bases sitting between them. The CDR3 totals 12 residues. Germline V CDR1 and CDR2: LGHDT, YNNKEL (reference sequence). In DNA, the CDR3 is TGTGCCAGCAGCCAAAGCCGTTACGAGCAGTACTTC. Its translation is CASSQSRYEQYF.

This clonotype was counted between two and nine times. The CDR3 region is CASSYIYGGTITGELFF. CDR3 nucleotides: TGTGCCAGCAGTTACATCTACGGGGGGACAATTACCGGGGAGCTGTTTTTT. The V call is TRBV6-5, the J call TRBJ2-2, with a possible D match to TRBD2 (7 bases). V was shortened by 2 bases and J by 5 bases, with 18 bases between the two germline ends. CDR1 and CDR2 from the germline V gene are MNHEY and SVGAGI. The CDR3 sequence is 17 residues long.

This clonotype was observed at least ten times. The chain joins TRBV9 to TRBJ2-3, with 7 bases aligning to TRBD2. This CDR3 has 13 residues. Germline assignment: CDR1 SGDLS and CDR2 YYNGEE. The junction had 1 base not matched to a gene; V was cut back by 3 bases and J by 3 bases. In DNA form, the CDR3 reads TGTGCCAGCAGCGCTAGCGGAACAGATACGCAGTATTTT. Translated, it gives CASSASGTDTQYF.

The chain carries TRBV12-3 or TRBV12-4 and TRBJ2-7, with 12 bases lining up with TRBD2. The ends lost 8 bases at V and 2 bases at J; junction bases unmatched: 4. The CDR3 contains 14 residues. The CDR3 here is CASGSSGGAYEQYF. The CDR3 nucleotides read TGTGCCAGCGGGTCTAGCGGGGGGGCCTACGAGCAGTACTTC.